The 12 T cell receptor beta chains given below trace back to one sample, sequenced in a study of patients and donors after allogeneic stem cell transplantation (dated by TCRdb to between 2020 and 2021). Library method: RT-PCR. Sequencing used a NextSeq 550. Using fastp trimming at Q25 and MiXCR clonotype assembly, TCRdb reanalyzed the public sequencing data and kept in-frame beta chains. Duplicate CDR3 protein sequences are folded into a single record with the most common DNA and genes. Present in this sample are about 960,000 distinct CDR3 sequences, roughly 18% of which were seen just once. 6% of the sample goes to the ten largest clones. Sequencing was done on a sample of blood, either unsorted or a sorted T cell fraction (not recorded which). The receptors derive from a human donor who was either an allogeneic HSCT recipient or a stem cell or donor lymphocyte infusion donor (not recorded which). It is not recorded whose cells these are; they may come from a transplant donor.

This clonotype appeared many times. The chain joins TRBV12-3 or TRBV12-4 to TRBJ2-7; either TRBD1 or TRBD2 may supply D (5 bases each). The CDR3 extends over 13 amino acids. V was trimmed by 6 bases and J by 2 bases, leaving 11 bases between them. DNA for the CDR3: TGTGCCAGCAGAAGACGAGGGGCCTACGAGCAGTACTTC. Its protein is CASRRRGAYEQYF.

In this sample, this clonotype turned up a few times. The rearrangement uses TRBV9 and TRBJ2-5; D not certain. Germline V gene lookup returns CDR1 SGDLS and CDR2 YYNGEE. This CDR3 spans 15 amino acids. Trimming took off 0 bases at V and 5 bases at J, with 14 bases between the two ends. The CDR3 nucleotides read TGTGCCAGCAGCGTAGGTGGCGGAACCTCGGAGACCCAGTACTTC. It is translated as CASSVGGGTSETQYF.

This clonotype was seen a few times. The chain is built from TRBV12-3 or TRBV12-4 and TRBJ2-2; 16 positions agree with TRBD2. The CDR3 loop spans 18 amino acids. V lost 4 bases and J lost 2; bases outside the gene matches: 4. The CDR3 nucleotides read TGTGCCAGCAGTTCGGGGACTAGCGGGAGGGCCAACACCGGGGAGCTGTTTTTT. Amino acids: CASSSGTSGRANTGELFF.

The J gene is TRBJ2-1, the V gene TRBV7-8, with a weak D call TRBD1 (5 bases). Germline CDR1 SGHVS, CDR2 FQNEAQ. The CDR3 loop spans 16 amino acids. Trimming shortened V by 0 bases and J by 6 bases, and 15 bases separated the two germline ends. CDR3 in DNA: TGTGCCAGCAGCTTAGCGCGAACCAGGGCAGGCAATGAGCAGTTCTTC. This sequence encodes CASSLARTRAGNEQFF.

The chain joins TRBV30 to TRBJ2-5, with 8 bases lining up with TRBD1. CDR1 is GTSNPN and CDR2 is SVGIG in the germline V gene (reference sequence). The CDR3 consists of 15 residues. After removal of 3 bases from V and 5 bases from J, the junction contained 11 bases not matched to a gene. The CDR3 protein is CAWSPGQGGYETQYF. CDR3 sequence (DNA): TGTGCCTGGAGCCCCGGACAGGGAGGTTACGAGACCCAGTACTTC.

In this sample, this clonotype turned up many times. This chain connects TRBV5-1 to TRBJ2-1; no clear D. The CDR3 is 13 residues long. Trimming removed 0 bases from V and 6 bases from J, with 7 bases in between. The germline gives CDR1 SGHRS, CDR2 YFSETQ. The CDR3 protein is CASSLVLGNEQFF. The CDR3, as DNA: TGCGCCAGCAGCTTGGTACTCGGCAATGAGCAGTTCTTC.

This clonotype occurred a few times. The gene calls are TRBV5-6 and TRBJ2-1; D perhaps matches TRBD2 (7 bases). Trimming pared 1 base from V and 4 bases from J, leaving 18 bases between. In germline, CDR1 is SGHDT, CDR2 YYEEEE. CDR3 size: 17 residues. CDR3 sequence reads: CASSLPRAGASYNEQFF. CDR3 coding DNA: TGTGCCAGCAGCTTGCCTAGGGCGGGGGCCTCATACAATGAGCAGTTCTTC.

The chain links TRBV20-1 to TRBJ1-3; D remains ambiguous. V shed 6 bases and J shed 4 bases, with 13 bases lying between them. This CDR3 has 13 amino acids. Germline V gives CDR1 DFQATT, CDR2 SNEGSKA (reference sequence). CDR3 residues: CSAGPGGGNTIYF. The CDR3 bases are TGCAGTGCAGGGCCGGGAGGGGGAAACACCATATATTTT.

This clonotype was counted between two and nine times. The CDR3 DNA is TGTGCCAGCAGCCCTAGCGGGGCAATGAATGAGCAGTTCTTC. As protein: CASSPSGAMNEQFF. The V call is TRBV9, the J call TRBJ2-1; 9 nucleotides match TRBD2. Germline V lookup: CDR1 SGDLS, CDR2 YYNGEE. The CDR3 is 14 residues long. Trimming cost V 4 bases and J 7 bases; bases outside gene matches: 6.

V and J are TRBV12-3 or TRBV12-4 and TRBJ2-3; 7 bases map to TRBD2. Trimming cost V 1 base and J 2 bases; bases outside gene matches: 6. This CDR3 comprises 16 residues. The CDR3 spells CASSLGAGAATDTQYF. The DNA for the CDR3 is TGTGCCAGCAGTTTAGGTGCGGGAGCTGCCACAGATACGCAGTATTTT.

The DNA for the CDR3 is TGCGCCAGCAGCCAAGATTATTGGGGGGGCGCCGGGATTCAGCCCCAGCATTTT. Its protein is CASSQDYWGGAGIQPQHF. This chain links TRBV4-3 with TRBJ1-5; TRBD1 is a possible D gene (6 bases). V lost 0 bases, J lost 6 bases, and 21 bases lay in between. CDR1 and CDR2 (germline): LGHNA, YSLEER. The CDR3 loop spans 18 amino acids.

This clonotype was recorded a few times. The chain combines TRBV12-3 or TRBV12-4 with TRBJ1-1; D uncertain. V was pared by 6 bases and J by 11 bases, with 13 bases between. The CDR3 spans 11 residues. The CDR3 is CASSQDLAAFF. CDR3 coding DNA: TGTGCCAGCAGCCAGGACCTCGCGGCTTTCTTT.